This T cell receptor beta chain was sequenced during a study of blood T cell repertoires in COVID-19. Turning to the study itself: Samples of COVID-19 (acute and convalescent) were obtained from the United States, Italy and Spain. From T cells, B-cell-depleted T cells, or PBMCs came the material, which was cDNA or gDNA.

Recruited during active infection, patients (from Seattle) were subsequently followed longitudinally. Generated by immunoSEQ multiplex PCR, the TCRdb table keeps only in-frame clones and is missing some. The sample shows some 190,000 clones, 82% of them seen only once. Sequenced: peripheral blood. This TCR came from a woman in her sixties or seventies with COVID-19, enrolled during active disease.

In DNA form, the CDR3 reads TGCAGCGTTGAGATCACGGCTGGAGAAACTGAAGCTTTCTTT. It is translated as CSVEITAGETEAFF. The chain carries TRBV29-1 and TRBJ1-1; D not certain. The CDR3 is 14 residues long. The germline V and J ends were trimmed by 3 bases and 5 bases, with 16 bases remaining between them. Germline CDR1 reads SQVTM; CDR2 reads ANQGSEA.